This TCR beta chain was identified during a study of T cells in Graves' hyperthyroidism and ophthalmopathy. Study conclusions and caveats: Blood samples included most of the expanded thyroid clonotypes exceeding 0.001. Ophthalmopathy onset followed model prediction by a median approximately 5.9 months.

V was pared by 1 base and J by 1 base, with 10 bases between. The germline V gene has CDR1 MNHEY and CDR2 SMNVEV (reference sequence). This CDR3 has 16 amino acids. The PBMCs were taken from about 10 ml of fresh peripheral blood. This clonotype has only a few counts. What it recognizes is unknown. Template material for amplifying TCR beta CDR3 regions consisted of RNA transcripts. HTBI primers were the set used in a first-round RT-PCR of the TCR CDR3. MiXCR, run by TCRdb on the multiplex PCR reads, gives a single entry per CDR3 protein. The data show about 530,000 distinct CDR3 sequences, approximately 17% seen once.

Material: blood. This TCR derives from a woman aged 18-29 years with Graves' ophthalmopathy. The V and J genes are TRBV27 and TRBJ2-2; D remains unclear. This chain's CDR3 is CASSLFAGQNTGELFF. The CDR3 DNA reads TGTGCCAGCAGTTTATTCGCCGGGCAGAACACCGGGGAGCTGTTTTTT.